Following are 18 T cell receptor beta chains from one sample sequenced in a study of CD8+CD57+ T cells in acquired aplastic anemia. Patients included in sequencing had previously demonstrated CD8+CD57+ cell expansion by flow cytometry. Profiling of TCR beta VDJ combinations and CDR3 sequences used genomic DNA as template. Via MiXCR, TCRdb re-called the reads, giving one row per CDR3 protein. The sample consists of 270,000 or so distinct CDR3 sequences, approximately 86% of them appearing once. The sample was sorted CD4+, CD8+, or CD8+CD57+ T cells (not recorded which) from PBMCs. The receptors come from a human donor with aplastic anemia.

This chain's CDR3 is CASSIFTEAFF. CDR3 DNA: TGTGCCAGTAGTATTTTCACTGAAGCTTTCTTT. The V and J genes are TRBV19 and TRBJ1-1; D is unclear. The germline V gene encodes CDR1 LNHDA and CDR2 SQIVND (reference sequence). The germline V and J ends were trimmed by 3 bases and 4 bases, with 3 bases remaining between them. This CDR3 contains 11 residues.

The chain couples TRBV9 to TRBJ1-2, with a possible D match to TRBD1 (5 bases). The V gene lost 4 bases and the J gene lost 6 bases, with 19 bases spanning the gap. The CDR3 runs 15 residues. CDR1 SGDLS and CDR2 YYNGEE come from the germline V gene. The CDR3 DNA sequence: TGTGCCAGCAGCTTGGCAAGAGGGGTGACGAATGGCTACACCTTC. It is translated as CASSLARGVTNGYTF.

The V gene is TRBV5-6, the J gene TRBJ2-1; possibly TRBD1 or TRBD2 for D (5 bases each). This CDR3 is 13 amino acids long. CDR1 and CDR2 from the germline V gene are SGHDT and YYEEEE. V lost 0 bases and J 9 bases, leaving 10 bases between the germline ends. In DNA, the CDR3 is TGTGCCAGCAGCTTGGAGAGGGGCGTTGAGCAGTTCTTC. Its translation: CASSLERGVEQFF. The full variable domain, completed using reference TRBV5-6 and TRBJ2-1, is DAGVTQSPTHLIKTRGQQVTLRCSPKSGHDTVSWYQQALGQGPQFIFQYYEEEERQRGNFPDRFSGHQFPNYSSELNVNALLLGDSALYLCASSLERGVEQFFGPGTRLTVL.

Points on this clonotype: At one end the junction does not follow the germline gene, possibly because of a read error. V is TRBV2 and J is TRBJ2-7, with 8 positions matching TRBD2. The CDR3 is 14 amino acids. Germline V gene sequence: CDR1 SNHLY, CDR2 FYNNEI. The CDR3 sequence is CASRDGGANTQYFF. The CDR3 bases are TGTGCCAGCAGGGACGGGGGGGCTAACACGCAGTATTTTTTC.

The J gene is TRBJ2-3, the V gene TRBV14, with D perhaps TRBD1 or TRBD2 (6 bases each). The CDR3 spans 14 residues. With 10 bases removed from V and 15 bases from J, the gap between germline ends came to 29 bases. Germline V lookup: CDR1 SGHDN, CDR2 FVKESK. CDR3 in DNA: TGTGCCATCCTGGAGGGGCAGGGGCTCGAAGCTTACTATTTT. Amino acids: CAILEGQGLEAYYF.

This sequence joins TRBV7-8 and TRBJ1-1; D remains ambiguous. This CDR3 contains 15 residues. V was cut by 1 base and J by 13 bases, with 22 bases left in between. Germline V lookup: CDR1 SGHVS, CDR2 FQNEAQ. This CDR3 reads CASSLDLGRNTQYFF. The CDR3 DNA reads TGTGCCAGCAGCTTAGATCTGGGTCGCAACACGCAGTATTTCTTT.

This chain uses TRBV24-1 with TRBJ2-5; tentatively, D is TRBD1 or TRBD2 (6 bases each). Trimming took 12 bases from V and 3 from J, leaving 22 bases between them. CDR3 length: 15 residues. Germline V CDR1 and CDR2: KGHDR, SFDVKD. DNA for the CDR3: TGTGCCGTCGCGGGAAGGTTGGGACACGAAGAGACCCAGTACTTC. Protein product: CAVAGRLGHEETQYF.

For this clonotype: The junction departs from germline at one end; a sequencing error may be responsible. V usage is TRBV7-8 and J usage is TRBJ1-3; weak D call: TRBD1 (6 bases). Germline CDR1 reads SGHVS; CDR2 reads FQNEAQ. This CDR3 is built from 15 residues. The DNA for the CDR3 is TGTGCCAGCAGCTTAGCGGGGGGGCCTGATAACAACATATATTTT. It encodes CASSLAGGPDNNIYF.

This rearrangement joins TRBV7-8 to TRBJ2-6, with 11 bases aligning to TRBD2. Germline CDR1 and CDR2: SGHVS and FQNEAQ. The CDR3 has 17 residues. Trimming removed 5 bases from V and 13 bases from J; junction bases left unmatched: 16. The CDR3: CASSAGTSGIDAQVLTF. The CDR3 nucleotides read TGTGCCAGCAGCGCCGGGACTAGCGGAATTGATGCGCAGGTCCTGACTTTC. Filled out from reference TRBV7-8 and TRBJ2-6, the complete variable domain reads GAGVSQSPRYKVAKRGQDVALRCDPISGHVSLFWYQQALGQGPEFLTYFQNEAQLDKSGLPSDRFFAERPEGSVSTLKIQRTQQEDSAVYLCASSAGTSGIDAQVLTFGAGSRLTVL.

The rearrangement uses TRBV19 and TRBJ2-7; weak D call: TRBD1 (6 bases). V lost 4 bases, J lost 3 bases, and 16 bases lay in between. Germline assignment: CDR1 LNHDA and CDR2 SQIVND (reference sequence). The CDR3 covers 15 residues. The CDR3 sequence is CASSTVQGRFYEQYF. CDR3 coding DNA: TGTGCCAGTAGTACCGTACAGGGTAGGTTCTACGAGCAGTACTTC.

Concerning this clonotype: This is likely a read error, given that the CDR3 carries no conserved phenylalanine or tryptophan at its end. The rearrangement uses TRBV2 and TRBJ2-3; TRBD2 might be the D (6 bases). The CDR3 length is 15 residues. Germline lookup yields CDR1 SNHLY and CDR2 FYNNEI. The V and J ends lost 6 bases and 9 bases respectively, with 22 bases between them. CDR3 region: CASSLAGGGQATQYC. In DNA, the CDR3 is TGTGCCAGCAGCTTAGCAGGAGGAGGGCAAGCGACGCAGTATTGT.

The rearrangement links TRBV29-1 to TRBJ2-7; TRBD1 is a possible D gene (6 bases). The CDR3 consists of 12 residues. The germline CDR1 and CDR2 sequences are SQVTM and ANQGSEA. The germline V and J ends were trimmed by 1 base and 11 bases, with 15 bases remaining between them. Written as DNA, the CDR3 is TGCAGCGTTGAAGTAGGGACATTGCCGGAGTACTTC. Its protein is CSVEVGTLPEYF.

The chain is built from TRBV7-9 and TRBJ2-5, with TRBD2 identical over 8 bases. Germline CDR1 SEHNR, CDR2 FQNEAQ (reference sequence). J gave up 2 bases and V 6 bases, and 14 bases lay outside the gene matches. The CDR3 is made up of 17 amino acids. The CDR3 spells CASSSSGAGAEQETQYF. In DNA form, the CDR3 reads TGTGCCAGCAGTTCTAGCGGAGCGGGGGCAGAACAAGAGACCCAGTACTTC.

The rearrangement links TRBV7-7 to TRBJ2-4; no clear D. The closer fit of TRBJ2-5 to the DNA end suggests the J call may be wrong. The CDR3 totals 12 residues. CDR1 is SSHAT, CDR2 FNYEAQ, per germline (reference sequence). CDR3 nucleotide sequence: TGTGCCGTCGTAGGAGCTGCGAAGACCCAGTACTTC. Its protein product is CAVVGAAKTQYF.

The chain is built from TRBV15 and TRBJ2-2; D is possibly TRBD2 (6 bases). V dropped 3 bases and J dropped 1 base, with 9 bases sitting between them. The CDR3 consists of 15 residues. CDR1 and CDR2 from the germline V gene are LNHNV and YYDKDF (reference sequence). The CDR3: CATSRGGRNTGELFF. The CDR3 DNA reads TGTGCCACCAGCAGGGGGGGACGGAACACCGGGGAGCTGTTTTTT.

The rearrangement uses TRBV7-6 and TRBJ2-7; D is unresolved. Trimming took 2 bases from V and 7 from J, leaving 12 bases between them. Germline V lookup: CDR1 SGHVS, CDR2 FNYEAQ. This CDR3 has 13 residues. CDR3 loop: CASSLTDGWEQYF. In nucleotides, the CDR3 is TGTGCCAGCAGCTTAACGGACGGGTGGGAGCAGTACTTC. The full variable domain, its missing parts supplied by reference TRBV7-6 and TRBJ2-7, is GAGVSQSPRYKVTKRGQDVALRCDPISGHVSLYWYRQALGQGPEFLTYFNYEAQQDKSGLPNDRFSAERPEGSISTLTIQRTEQRDSAMYRCASSLTDGWEQYFGPGTRLTVT.

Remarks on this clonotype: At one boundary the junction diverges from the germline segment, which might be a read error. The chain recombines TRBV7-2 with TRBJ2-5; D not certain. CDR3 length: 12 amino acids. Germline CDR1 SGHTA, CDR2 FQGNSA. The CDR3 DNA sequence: TGTGCCAGCAGCGCAGGAACAGAGACCCCGTACTTC. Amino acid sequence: CASSAGTETPYF.

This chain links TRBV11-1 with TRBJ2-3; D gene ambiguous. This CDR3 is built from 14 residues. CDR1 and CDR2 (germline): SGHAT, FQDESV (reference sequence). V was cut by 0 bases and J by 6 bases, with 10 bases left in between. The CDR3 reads CASSLAPTADTQYF. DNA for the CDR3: TGTGCCAGCAGCTTAGCCCCCACAGCCGATACGCAGTATTTT. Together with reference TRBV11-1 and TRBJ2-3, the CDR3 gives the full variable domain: EAEVAQSPRYKITEKSQAVAFWCDPISGHATLYWYRQILGQGPELLVQFQDESVVDDSQLPKDRFSAERLKGVDSTLKIQPAELGDSAMYLCASSLAPTADTQYFGPGTRLTVL.